The present entry profiles one T cell receptor (beta chain) with its context. It has no known antigen specificity. A much larger clone differs from this one at a single base, so this may be a read error. The cysteine opens and the phenylalanine closes a CDR3 of 15 amino acids. Just the 45-base CDR3 DNA is kept, in frame starting at base 1. CDR1 and CDR2, per the germline V gene, are MGHRA and YSYEKL. Instrument on record: Illumina HiSeq 1500. TCRdb reprocessed the public reads (quality trimming at Q25 with fastp, clone calling with MiXCR) and kept in-frame beta chains. Rows merge per CDR3 protein into single entries with the most common DNA and genes. The sample profile shows a few hundred thousand distinct CDR3 sequences; roughly an eighth of them were found once. The top ten hold 8.8% of the sample. The sample comes from a study of T cell repertoires in cytomegalovirus infection (dated by TCRdb to between 2017 and 2020). With respect to the entire study: Donor HLA type was relevant to the analysis, as public TCR beta signatures indicated carriage of CMV infection together with the matching HLA type. The investigation overall reported the following: In both this cohort and an independent roughly 330-donor cohort, the cumulative frequency of public TCR beta family members distinguished carriers of CMV infection plus the relevant HLA type. In the ex vivo response, HLA-C-restricted CMV-specific TCR beta clonotypes were dominant, and in two of eight donors the single most frequent clonotype came from this HLA-C-restricted group.

The TCR was taken from a human donor in good health (CMV status not recorded). Some clones in this sample may be carry-over from other donors' samples. The specimen sequenced was PBMCs. The chain couples TRBV4-1 to TRBJ1-2; confidence is insufficient to name the D gene. The DNA sequence follows: TGCGCCAGCGGCCAAGGTGGACCAGCTAACTATGGCTACACCTTC. Protein translation: CASGQGGPANYGYTF.